This TCR beta chain was recovered during a study of memory CD4+ T cells and cytomegalovirus serostatus. Findings and limits, study-wide: About two fifths of the roughly 150 known CMV-associated TCRbeta sequences appeared in CD4+ memory.

Single viable CD3+CD4+CD8-CD45RO+ cells were sorted as the memory CD4+ T cells. After thawing, CD4+ T cells were positively selected. CDR1 and CDR2 from the germline V gene are SGHVS and FNYEAQ. The CDR3 contains 14 residues. The V end was cut by 5 bases, the J end by 10 bases, with 18 bases between. Concerning this clone itself: Antigen specificity is unknown.

The data were produced by immunoSEQ multiplex PCR, yet TCRdb's version contains in-frame clones alone and is incomplete. The sample has under 80,000 clones; roughly 80% are singletons. The sample taken for sequencing was memory CD4+ T cells from blood. This TCR was sampled from an adult in good health and CMV-seropositive. This chain uses TRBV7-6 with TRBJ1-5, with TRBD1 as a possible D gene (5 bases). This CDR3 is CASSQTQGLGPQHF. In DNA, the CDR3 is TGTGCCAGCAGCCAAACTCAGGGCTTGGGTCCCCAGCATTTT.